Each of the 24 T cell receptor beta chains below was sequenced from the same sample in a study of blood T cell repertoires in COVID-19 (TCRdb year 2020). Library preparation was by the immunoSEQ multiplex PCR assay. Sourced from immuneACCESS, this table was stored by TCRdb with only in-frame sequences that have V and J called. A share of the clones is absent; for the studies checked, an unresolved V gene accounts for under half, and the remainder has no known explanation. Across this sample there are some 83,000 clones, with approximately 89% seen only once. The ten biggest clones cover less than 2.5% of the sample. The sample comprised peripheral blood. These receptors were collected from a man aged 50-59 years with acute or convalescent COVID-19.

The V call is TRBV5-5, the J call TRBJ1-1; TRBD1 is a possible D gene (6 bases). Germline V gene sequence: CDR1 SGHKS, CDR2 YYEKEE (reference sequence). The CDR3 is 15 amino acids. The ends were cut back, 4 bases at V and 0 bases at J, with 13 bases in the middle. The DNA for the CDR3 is TGTGCCAGCAGCATACGGGGGGCCTTGAACACTGAAGCTTTCTTT. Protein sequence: CASSIRGALNTEAFF.

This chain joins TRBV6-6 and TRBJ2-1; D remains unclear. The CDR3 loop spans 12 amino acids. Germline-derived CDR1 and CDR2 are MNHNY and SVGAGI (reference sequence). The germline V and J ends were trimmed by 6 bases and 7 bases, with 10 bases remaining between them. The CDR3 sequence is CASSPSRNEQFF. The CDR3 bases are TGTGCCAGCAGCCCGTCTAGGAATGAGCAGTTCTTC.

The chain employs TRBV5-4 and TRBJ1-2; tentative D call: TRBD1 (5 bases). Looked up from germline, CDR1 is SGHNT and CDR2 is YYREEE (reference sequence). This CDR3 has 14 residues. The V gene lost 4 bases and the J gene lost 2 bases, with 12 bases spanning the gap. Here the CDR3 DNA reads TGTGCCAGCAGCCGACAGCCCAGCAACTATGGCTACACCTTC. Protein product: CASSRQPSNYGYTF.

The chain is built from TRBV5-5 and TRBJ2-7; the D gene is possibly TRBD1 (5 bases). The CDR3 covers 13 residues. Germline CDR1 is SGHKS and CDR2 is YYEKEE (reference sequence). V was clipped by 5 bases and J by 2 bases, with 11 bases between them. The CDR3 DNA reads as TGTGCCAGCAGACAACAGGTGGCCTACGAGCAGTACTTC. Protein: CASRQQVAYEQYF. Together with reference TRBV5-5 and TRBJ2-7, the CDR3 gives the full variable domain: DAGVTQSPTHLIKTRGQQVTLRCSPISGHKSVSWYQQVLGQGPQFIFQYYEKEERGRGNFPDRFSARQFPNYSSELNVNALLLGDSALYLCASRQQVAYEQYFGPGTRLTVT.

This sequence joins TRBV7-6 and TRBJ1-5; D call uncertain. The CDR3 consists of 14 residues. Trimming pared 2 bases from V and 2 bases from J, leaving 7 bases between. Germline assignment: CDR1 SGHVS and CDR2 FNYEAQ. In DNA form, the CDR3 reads TGTGCCAGCAGCTTACGGGGTCGCAATCAGCCCCAGCATTTT. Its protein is CASSLRGRNQPQHF.

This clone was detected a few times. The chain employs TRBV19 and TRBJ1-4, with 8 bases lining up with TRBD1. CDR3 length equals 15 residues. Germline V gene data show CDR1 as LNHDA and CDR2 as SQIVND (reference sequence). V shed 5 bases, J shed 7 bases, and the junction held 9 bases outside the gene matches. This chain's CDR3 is CASSRAGTGGEKLFF. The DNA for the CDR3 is TGTGCCAGTAGTCGGGCCGGGACAGGAGGTGAAAAACTGTTTTTT. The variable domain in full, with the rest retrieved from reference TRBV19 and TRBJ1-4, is DGGITQSPKYLFRKEGQNVTLSCEQNLNHDAMYWYRQDPGQGLRLIYYSQIVNDFQKGDIAEGYSVSREKKESFPLTVTSAQKNPTAFYLCASSRAGTGGEKLFFGSGTQLSVL.

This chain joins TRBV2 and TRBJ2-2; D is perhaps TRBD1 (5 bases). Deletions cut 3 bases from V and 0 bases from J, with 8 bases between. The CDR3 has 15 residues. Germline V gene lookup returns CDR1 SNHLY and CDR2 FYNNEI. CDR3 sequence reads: CASSEQTANTGELFF. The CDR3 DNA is TGTGCCAGCAGTGAGCAGACAGCGAACACCGGGGAGCTGTTTTTT.

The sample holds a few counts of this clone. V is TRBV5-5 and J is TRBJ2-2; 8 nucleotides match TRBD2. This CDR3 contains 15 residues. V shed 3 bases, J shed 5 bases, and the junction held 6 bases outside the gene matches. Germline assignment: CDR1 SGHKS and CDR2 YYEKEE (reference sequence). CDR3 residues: CASSYNREGTGELFF. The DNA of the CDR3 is TGTGCCAGCAGCTATAACCGGGAGGGTACCGGGGAGCTGTTTTTT.

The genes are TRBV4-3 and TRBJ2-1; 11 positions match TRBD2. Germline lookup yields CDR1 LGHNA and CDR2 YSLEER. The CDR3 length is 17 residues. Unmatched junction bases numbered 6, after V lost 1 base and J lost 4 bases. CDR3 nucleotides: TGCGCCAGCAGCCAAGGGGCCGGGACTAGCGGTTACAATGAGCAGTTCTTC. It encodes CASSQGAGTSGYNEQFF.

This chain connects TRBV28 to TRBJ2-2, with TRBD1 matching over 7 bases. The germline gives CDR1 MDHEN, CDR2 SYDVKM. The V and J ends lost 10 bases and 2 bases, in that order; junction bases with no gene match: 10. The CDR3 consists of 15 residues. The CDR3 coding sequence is TGTGCCACCAGATTATGGGACAGCAACACCGGGGAGCTGTTTTTT. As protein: CATRLWDSNTGELFF.

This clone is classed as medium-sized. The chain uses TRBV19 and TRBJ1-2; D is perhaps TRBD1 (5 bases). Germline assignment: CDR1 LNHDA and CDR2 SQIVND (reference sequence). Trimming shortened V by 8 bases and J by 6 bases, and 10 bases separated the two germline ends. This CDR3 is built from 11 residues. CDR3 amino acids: CASLGLDGYTF. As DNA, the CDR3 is TGTGCCAGTTTGGGGCTGGATGGCTACACCTTC.

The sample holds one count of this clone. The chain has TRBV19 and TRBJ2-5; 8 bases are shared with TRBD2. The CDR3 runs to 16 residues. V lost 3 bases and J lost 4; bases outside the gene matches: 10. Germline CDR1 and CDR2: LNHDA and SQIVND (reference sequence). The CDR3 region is CASSISGGAGRETQYF. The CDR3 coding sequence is TGTGCCAGTAGTATTTCGGGGGGGGCCGGCCGAGAGACCCAGTACTTC.

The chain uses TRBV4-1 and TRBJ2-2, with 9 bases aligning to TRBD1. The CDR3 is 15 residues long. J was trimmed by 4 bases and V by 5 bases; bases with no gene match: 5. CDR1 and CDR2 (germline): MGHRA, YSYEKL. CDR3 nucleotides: TGCGCCAGCAGCGAACAGGGGGCGGGCACCGGGGAGCTGTTTTTT. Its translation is CASSEQGAGTGELFF.

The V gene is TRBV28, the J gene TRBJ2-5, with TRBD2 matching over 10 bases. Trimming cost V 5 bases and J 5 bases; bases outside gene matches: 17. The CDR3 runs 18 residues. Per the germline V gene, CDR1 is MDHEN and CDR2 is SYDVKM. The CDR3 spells CASSETSGQEGRLETQYF. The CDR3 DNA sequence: TGTGCCAGCAGTGAGACTAGCGGGCAAGAGGGCCGATTGGAGACCCAGTACTTC.

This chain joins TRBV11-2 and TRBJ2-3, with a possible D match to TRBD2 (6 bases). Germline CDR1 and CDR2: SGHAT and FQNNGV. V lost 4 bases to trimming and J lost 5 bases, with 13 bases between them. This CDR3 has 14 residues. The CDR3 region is CASSSRLVGDTQYF. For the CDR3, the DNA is TGTGCCAGCAGCTCGAGACTAGTCGGAGATACGCAGTATTTT.

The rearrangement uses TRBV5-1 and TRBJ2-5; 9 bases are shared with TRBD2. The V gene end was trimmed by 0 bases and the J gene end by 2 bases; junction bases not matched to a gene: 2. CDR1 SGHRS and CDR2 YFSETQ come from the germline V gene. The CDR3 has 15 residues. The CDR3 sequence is CASSLGGRVQETQYF. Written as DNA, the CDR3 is TGCGCCAGCAGCTTGGGCGGGAGGGTACAAGAGACCCAGTACTTC.

In DNA form, the CDR3 reads TGTGCCAGCAGTACACAGGGGCCTGGGCCCCAGCATTTT. As protein: CASSTQGPGPQHF. J is TRBJ1-5 and V is TRBV6-5, with 7 bases matching TRBD1. This CDR3 is built from 13 residues. V shed 5 bases, J shed 9 bases, and the junction held 7 bases outside the gene matches. Germline V gene sequence: CDR1 MNHEY, CDR2 SVGAGI.

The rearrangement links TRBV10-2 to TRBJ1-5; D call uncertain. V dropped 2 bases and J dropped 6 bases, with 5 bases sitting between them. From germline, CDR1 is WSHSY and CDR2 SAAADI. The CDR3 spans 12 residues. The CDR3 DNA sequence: TGCGCCAGCAGTGAGGGAGGTCAGCCCCAGCATTTT. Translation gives CASSEGGQPQHF.

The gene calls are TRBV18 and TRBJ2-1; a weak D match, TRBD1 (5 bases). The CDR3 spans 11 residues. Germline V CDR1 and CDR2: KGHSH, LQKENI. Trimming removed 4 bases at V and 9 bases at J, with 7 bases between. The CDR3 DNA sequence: TGTGCCAGCTCACAGGGGCCTGAGCAGTTCTTC. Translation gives CASSQGPEQFF.

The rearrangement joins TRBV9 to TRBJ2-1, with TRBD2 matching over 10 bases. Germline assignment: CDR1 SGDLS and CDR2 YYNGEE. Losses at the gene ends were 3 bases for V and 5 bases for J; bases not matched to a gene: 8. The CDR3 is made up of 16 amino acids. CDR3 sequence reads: CASSGAGGRVNNEQFF. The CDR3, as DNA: TGTGCCAGCAGCGGAGCGGGGGGGCGGGTCAACAATGAGCAGTTCTTC.

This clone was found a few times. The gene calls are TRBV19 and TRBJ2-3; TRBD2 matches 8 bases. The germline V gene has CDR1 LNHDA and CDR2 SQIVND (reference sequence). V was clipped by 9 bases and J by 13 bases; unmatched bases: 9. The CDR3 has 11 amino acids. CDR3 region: CASSRGGPKYF. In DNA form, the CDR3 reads TGTGCCAGCTCCCGGGGGGGACCAAAGTATTTT. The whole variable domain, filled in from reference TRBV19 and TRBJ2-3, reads DGGITQSPKYLFRKEGQNVTLSCEQNLNHDAMYWYRQDPGQGLRLIYYSQIVNDFQKGDIAEGYSVSREKKESFPLTVTSAQKNPTAFYLCASSRGGPKYFGPGTRLTVL.

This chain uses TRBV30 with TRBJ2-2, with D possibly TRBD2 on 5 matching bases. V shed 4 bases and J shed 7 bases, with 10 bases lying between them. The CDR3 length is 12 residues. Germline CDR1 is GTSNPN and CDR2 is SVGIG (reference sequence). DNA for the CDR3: TGTGCCTGGAATAGCGAGAGCGGGGAGCTGTTTTTT. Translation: CAWNSESGELFF.

CDR3 sequence reads: CASSSGVGNQPQHF. CDR3 bases: TGCGCCAGCAGTAGTGGAGTGGGCAATCAGCCCCAGCATTTT. This chain uses TRBV10-1 with TRBJ1-5; D is uncertain. V gave up 5 bases and J gave up 2 bases, with 10 bases separating them. CDR3 size: 14 residues. Germline V gene sequence: CDR1 WNHNN, CDR2 SYGVQD (reference sequence).

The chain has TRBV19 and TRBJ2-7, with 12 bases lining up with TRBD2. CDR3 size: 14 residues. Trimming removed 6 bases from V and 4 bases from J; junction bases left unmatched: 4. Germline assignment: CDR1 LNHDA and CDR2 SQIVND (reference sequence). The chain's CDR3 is CASSLTSGSYEQYF. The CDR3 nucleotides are TGTGCCAGTAGCTTGACTAGCGGGAGTTACGAGCAGTACTTC.